The TCR beta chain described here comes from a study of graft-versus-host responses after intestinal transplantation (dated by TCRdb to the early 2020s). Concerning the study at large: The transplants that recipients received were multivisceral, liver-intestinal, or isolated intestinal. Every recipient was given anti-thymocyte globulin induction, followed by roughly 3 years of maintenance tacrolimus and steroids. After intestinal transplantation, graft-versus-host and host-versus-graft alloreactive T cell clones were followed in the graft, circulation and bone marrow using bulk TCR-beta CDR3 sequencing. To identify alloreactive clones, pre-transplant mixed lymphocyte reaction products were sequenced and then compared with unstimulated pre-transplant donor and recipient T cells. Of the 20 to 25 intestinal transplant recipients enrolled in the cohort, one of whom was a retransplant, a few patients without pretransplant specimens were excluded. Donor T cell macrochimerism was defined as a peak of at least 4% donor T cells among recipient peripheral blood mononuclear cells. Rather than going through the commercial service, samples from three later patients were sequenced in-house on an Illumina MiSeq and processed with MiXCR.

The paper as a whole reports these results and caveats: Early after transplant, peak levels of circulating GvH clones were found to be associated with declines in HvG clones. The relatively low number and heterogeneity of intestinal transplant patients limited the conclusions. Patients with donor T cell macrochimerism had high GvH to HvG T cell clonal ratios in their allografts. GvH clones turned up in recipient bone marrow, with some appearing earlier in ileal mucosa or blood, a pattern consistent with an intestinal mucosal origin.

Blood samples were collected up to 4 times in the first month after transplant and then at least monthly when available. The cysteine opens and the phenylalanine closes a CDR3 of 17 amino acids. Left in the record is the CDR3 DNA by itself, 51 bases read in frame from the first base. CDR1 and CDR2, per the germline V gene, are SGDLS and YYNGEE. Of note for this clone: Its antigen target is currently unknown. At one end, the junction sequence differs from germline, possibly due to a read error. Additional DNA sequences in this sample encode the identical CDR3.

To prepare the library, the immunoSEQ multiplex PCR assay was applied. For most patients, high-throughput TCR-beta CDR3 sequencing of genomic DNA was performed by Adaptive Biotechnologies. On the authors' methods: TCR sequencing data were retrieved from Adaptive's ImmunoSEQ software for 15 to 20 patients, whereas three other patients were processed with MiXCR and VDJtools. CDR3 nucleotide sequences shared between donor and recipient were removed because the origin of such sequences could not be assigned. Alloreactive clones required at least 2-fold expansion over unstimulated cells and minimum CFSE-low frequency of 0.002% (template counts) or 0.001% (read counts). Clones were considered mappable if detected in sequenced pre-transplant spleen, lymph node, or MLR CFSE-low populations of the donor or recipient. The cumulative frequency of alloreactive clones was calculated as a percentage of all sequences, weighted by copy number. TCRdb obtained this table from immuneACCESS and retained in-frame rearrangements with V and J assigned. These tables miss some clones; where compared with another copy, unresolved V genes account for less than half of the shortfall, and the remainder is unexplained. V and J calls and clone size follow that table, whereas D and trimming were derived from the DNA. In this sample the table shows 23,000 or so clones, 90% to 95% of which occur a single time. The ten largest account for less than 0.85% of the sample.

This sequence uses TRBV9 and TRBJ1-2, and perhaps TRBD1 as D gene, on 5 matching bases. This TCR was sampled from a human patient who received an intestinal transplant, so some T cells may come from the graft donor. Sequenced material: PBMCs, taken approximately 32 days after intestinal transplant. The CDR3 reads CASSGGQSTSSVHGYTF. The DNA sequence follows: TGTGCCAGCAGCGGTGGACAAAGTACTTCCTCCGTCCATGGCTATACCTTC.